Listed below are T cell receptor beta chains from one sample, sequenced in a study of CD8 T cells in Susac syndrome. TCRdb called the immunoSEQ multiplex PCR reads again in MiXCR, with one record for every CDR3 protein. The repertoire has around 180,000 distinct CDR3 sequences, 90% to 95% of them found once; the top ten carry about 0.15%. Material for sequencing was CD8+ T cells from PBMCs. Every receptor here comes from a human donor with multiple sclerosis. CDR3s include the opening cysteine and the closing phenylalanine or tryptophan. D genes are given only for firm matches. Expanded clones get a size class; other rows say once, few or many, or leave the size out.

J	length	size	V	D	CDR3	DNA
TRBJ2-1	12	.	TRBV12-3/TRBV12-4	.	CASSFTKVEQFF	TGTGCCAGCAGTTTTACCAAGGTTGAGCAGTTCTTC
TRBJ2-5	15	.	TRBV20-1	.	CSATPRGPGEETQYF	TGCAGTGCTACTCCTCGGGGGCCCGGAGAGGAGACCCAGTACTTC
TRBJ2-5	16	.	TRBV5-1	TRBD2	CASSPQVAGGLETQYF	TGCGCCAGCAGCCCGCAGGTGGCGGGGGGGCTCGAGACCCAGTACTTC
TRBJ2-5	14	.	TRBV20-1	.	CSASSIREQETQYF	TGCAGTGCTAGCTCGATCCGGGAACAAGAGACCCAGTACTTC
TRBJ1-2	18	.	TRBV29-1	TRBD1	CSVEDFGTGLRLSYGYTF	TGCAGCGTTGAAGATTTCGGGACAGGTTTACGTCTCAGCTATGGCTACACCTTC
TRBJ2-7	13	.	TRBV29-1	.	CSAEDEAGYEQYF	TGCAGCGCTGAGGACGAAGCAGGCTACGAGCAGTACTTC
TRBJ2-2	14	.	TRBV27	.	CASSIVWNTGELFF	TGTGCCAGCAGTATAGTTTGGAACACCGGGGAGCTGTTTTTT
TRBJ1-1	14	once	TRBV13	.	CASSPQNGDTEAFF	TGTGCCAGCAGCCCACAAAACGGGGACACTGAAGCTTTCTTT
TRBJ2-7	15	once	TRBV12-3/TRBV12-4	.	CASRPSFHPSYEQYF	TGTGCCAGCAGACCCAGTTTCCATCCCTCCTACGAGCAGTACTTC
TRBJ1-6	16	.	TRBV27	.	CASSPGRGRGDSPLHF	TGTGCCAGCAGTCCCGGGCGGGGGCGGGGCGATTCACCCCTCCACTTT